This passage covers 22 T cell receptor beta chains from one sample sequenced in a study of cytomegalovirus exposure and HLA in healthy donors. Researchers ran the PCR with 60 Vbeta and 13 Jbeta primers. Data came from immunoSEQ multiplex PCR; TCRdb stores just in-frame clones and leaves some out. The profile shows 70,000 to 100,000 clones, roughly 80% of them singletons. Sequences were obtained from PBMCs. These receptor sequences come from a woman aged 45-60 years in good health and CMV-seropositive.

The CDR3 sequence is CASSQHPGLAGGVEQFF. CDR3 coding DNA: TGTGCCAGCAGCCAGCATCCTGGGCTAGCGGGAGGGGTTGAGCAGTTCTTC. The gene calls are TRBV4-2 and TRBJ2-1; TRBD2 agrees at 12 bases. The germline V gene encodes CDR1 LGHNA and CDR2 YNFKEQ. CDR3 size: 17 residues. Unmatched junction bases numbered 12, after V lost 3 bases and J lost 9 bases.

The chain employs TRBV19 and TRBJ1-6; 8 bases fit TRBD1. Trimming at V came to 6 bases and at J to 7 bases, leaving 8 bases not matched to a gene. This CDR3 has 15 residues. Per germline, CDR1 LNHDA and CDR2 SQIVND (reference sequence). The CDR3 loop is CASRLDRGTNSPLHF. DNA of the CDR3: TGTGCCAGTAGGCTCGACAGGGGAACCAATTCACCCCTCCACTTT.

J is TRBJ2-1 and V is TRBV11-3; 7 bases fit TRBD2. Germline V gene data show CDR1 as SGHNT and CDR2 as YENEEA. The CDR3 extends over 15 amino acids. V lost 1 base and J lost 6; bases outside the gene matches: 6. CDR3 sequence: CASSLAGGNVNEQFF. DNA of the CDR3: TGTGCCAGCAGCTTAGCGGGAGGAAATGTCAATGAGCAGTTCTTC.

The chain couples TRBV6-1 to TRBJ2-4; 8 bases align to TRBD1. J was trimmed by 1 base and V by 2 bases; bases with no gene match: 1. Germline values: CDR1 MNHNS, CDR2 SASEGT. The CDR3 spans 15 residues. CDR3 sequence: CASSEQGAAKNIQYF. DNA of the CDR3: TGTGCCAGCAGTGAACAGGGGGCGGCCAAAAACATTCAGTACTTC.

CDR3 amino acids: CASSLMVAASYNEQFF. The CDR3 bases are TGTGCCAGCAGCCTGATGGTAGCGGCTTCCTACAATGAGCAGTTCTTC. This chain joins TRBV7-8 and TRBJ2-1; perhaps TRBD2 as D (6 bases). This CDR3 comprises 16 residues. Germline CDR1 SGHVS, CDR2 FQNEAQ. Between the trimmed V and J ends, which lost 5 bases and 1 base, there was a span of 15 bases.

V is TRBV18 and J is TRBJ2-7; TRBD2 is a possible D gene (6 bases). The V and J ends lost 3 bases and 7 bases respectively, with 19 bases between them. This CDR3 has 15 residues. Germline CDR1 and CDR2: KGHSH and LQKENI. The CDR3 coding sequence is TGTGCCAGCTCACCCGCCGCGGGGACTCTGGTAGAGCAGTACGTC. Protein: CASSPAAGTLVEQYV.

This clone showed up just once. This rearrangement joins TRBV19 to TRBJ2-2; 9 nucleotides match TRBD1. Germline V gene data show CDR1 as LNHDA and CDR2 as SQIVND (reference sequence). The V gene end was trimmed by 3 bases and the J gene end by 5 bases; junction bases not matched to a gene: 4. The CDR3 has 15 amino acids. Written as DNA, the CDR3 is TGTGCCAGTAGTATGGAGGGACAGGGAACCGGGGAGCTGTTTTTT. This gives the protein CASSMEGQGTGELFF.

A note on this clone: Other DNA sequences in this specimen translate into the identical CDR3. The rearrangement links TRBV19 to TRBJ1-1; 10 bases agree with TRBD1. Germline V gene data show CDR1 as LNHDA and CDR2 as SQIVND (reference sequence). The CDR3 has 13 amino acids. V dropped 4 bases and J dropped 11; count of bases not matched to a gene: 7. The CDR3 coding sequence is TGTGCCAGTAGTAAGGACAGGGGGATTGAGGCTTTCTTT. Translating it yields CASSKDRGIEAFF.

The chain combines TRBV6-5 with TRBJ1-2; tentatively, D is TRBD1 (5 bases). The CDR3 covers 15 residues. In germline, CDR1 is MNHEY, CDR2 SVGAGI. V was pared by 4 bases and J by 5 bases, with 17 bases between. The CDR3 region has the DNA TGTGCCAGCAGTTTATACAGGAGCCAGAGTTATGGCTACACCTTC. It translates to CASSLYRSQSYGYTF.

The J gene is TRBJ2-5, the V gene TRBV5-1, with D unclear. The CDR3 has 13 residues. The V end lost 1 base, the J end lost 2 bases, and 6 bases lay between the germline ends. Germline loops: CDR1 SGHRS, CDR2 YFSETQ. The CDR3 loop reads CASSLIPQETQYF. CDR3 nucleotides: TGCGCCAGCAGCTTGATCCCTCAAGAGACCCAGTACTTC. The variable domain in full, with the rest retrieved from reference TRBV5-1 and TRBJ2-5, is KAGVTQTPRYLIKTRGQQVTLSCSPISGHRSVSWYQQTPGQGLQFLFEYFSETQRNKGNFPGRFSGRQFSNSRSEMNVSTLELGDSALYLCASSLIPQETQYFGPGTRLLVL.

The V and J genes are TRBV18 and TRBJ2-6; 11 bases fit TRBD1. Trimming took 3 bases from V and 1 from J; bases not matched to a gene: 8. Germline V gene sequence: CDR1 KGHSH, CDR2 LQKENI. The CDR3 consists of 19 residues. CDR3 coding DNA: TGTGCCAGCTCACCTATTCGGACAGGGGGCTCTTCTGGGGCCAACGTCCTGACTTTC. The encoded protein is CASSPIRTGGSSGANVLTF.

The J gene is TRBJ2-3, the V gene TRBV13, with TRBD2 as a possible D gene (5 bases). The V gene lost 6 bases and the J gene lost 3 bases, with 10 bases spanning the gap. Germline loops: CDR1 PRHDT, CDR2 FYEKMQ (reference sequence). The CDR3 is made up of 13 amino acids. CDR3 in amino acids: CASSYAGTDTQYF. CDR3 bases: TGTGCCAGCAGTTATGCGGGTACAGATACGCAGTATTTT.

In this sample, this clone turned up a few times. The rearrangement joins TRBV6-5 to TRBJ1-5, with a weak D call TRBD1 (6 bases). The CDR3 contains 14 residues. The V gene lost 8 bases and the J gene lost 4 bases, with 15 bases spanning the gap. CDR1 and CDR2 (germline): MNHEY, SVGAGI. The CDR3 DNA reads TGTGCCAGCTCGCTTGGACAGCTTAATCAGCCCCAGCATTTT. Protein sequence: CASSLGQLNQPQHF.

CDR3 DNA: TGTGCCAGCAGCTCCCGGGACAGCTCTGGAAACACCATATATTTT. As protein: CASSSRDSSGNTIYF. The V call is TRBV13, the J call TRBJ1-3; TRBD1 aligns across 7 bases. This CDR3 region has 15 residues. The junction had 3 bases not matched to a gene; V was cut back by 4 bases and J by 0 bases. The germline V gene has CDR1 PRHDT and CDR2 FYEKMQ (reference sequence).

The J gene is TRBJ2-7, the V gene TRBV28; 10 nucleotides line up with TRBD1. The CDR3 runs to 14 residues. Germline lookup yields CDR1 MDHEN and CDR2 SYDVKM. V was pared by 6 bases and J by 4 bases, with 6 bases of the junction left unmatched. The CDR3, as DNA: TGTGCCAGCAGCCCGGGACAGGGGTTTTACGAGCAGTACGTC. Its translation is CASSPGQGFYEQYV.

The chain joins TRBV9 to TRBJ1-4; tentative D call: TRBD1 (6 bases). The CDR3 runs 14 residues. V was clipped by 0 bases and J by 7 bases, with 10 bases between them. Germline V gene sequence: CDR1 SGDLS, CDR2 YYNGEE. The CDR3 DNA reads as TGTGCCAGCAGCGTAGCAGGGGATGGTGAAAAACTGTTTTTT. This codes for CASSVAGDGEKLFF.

The CDR3 sequence: CASSYTTSETYEQYF. As DNA, the CDR3 is TGTGCCAGCAGTTACACTACGTCGGAGACCTACGAGCAGTACTTC. The chain joins TRBV6-5 to TRBJ2-7, with D hard to call. Germline V gene lookup returns CDR1 MNHEY and CDR2 SVGAGI. Trimming took off 2 bases at V and 2 bases at J, with 13 bases between the two ends. CDR3 size: 15 residues.

This chain uses TRBV6-5 with TRBJ1-3, with 9 bases aligning to TRBD1. The length of the CDR3 is 15 residues. Germline assignment: CDR1 MNHEY and CDR2 SVGAGI. With V trimmed by 10 bases and J by 0 bases, 7 bases remained unmatched. The CDR3 is CATWDRADSGNTIYF. The DNA for the CDR3 is TGTGCCACCTGGGACAGGGCTGACTCTGGAAACACCATATATTTT.

This rearrangement joins TRBV18 to TRBJ1-2, with 8 bases aligning to TRBD1. The CDR3 consists of 14 residues. Germline values: CDR1 KGHSH, CDR2 LQKENI. V lost 1 base and J lost 8; bases outside the gene matches: 6. The CDR3 here is CASSPRAQGEGYTF. The CDR3 DNA is TGTGCCAGCTCACCACGGGCACAGGGGGAAGGCTACACCTTC.

V usage is TRBV5-1 and J usage is TRBJ2-5; D may be TRBD1 (5 bases). This CDR3 is 13 amino acids long. V was shortened by 5 bases and J by 2 bases, with 10 bases between the two germline ends. Germline values: CDR1 SGHRS, CDR2 YFSETQ. For the CDR3, the DNA is TGCGCCAGCAGGCGTACAGGTCAAGAGACCCAGTACTTC. It yields the protein CASRRTGQETQYF.

This clone was seen more than once but under ten times. This chain connects TRBV18 to TRBJ2-3; 16 bases are shared with TRBD2. The germline V gene has CDR1 KGHSH and CDR2 LQKENI. The CDR3 runs to 18 residues. After removal of 0 bases from V and 5 bases from J, the junction contained 5 bases not matched to a gene. The CDR3 here is CASSPPGTSGGARDTQYF. In DNA form, the CDR3 reads TGTGCCAGCTCACCACCTGGGACTAGCGGGGGGGCCCGAGATACGCAGTATTTT. The whole variable domain, filled in from reference TRBV18 and TRBJ2-3, reads NAGVMQNPRHLVRRRGQEARLRCSPMKGHSHVYWYRQLPEEGLKFMVYLQKENIIDESGMPKERFSAEFPKEGPSILRIQQVVRGDSAAYFCASSPPGTSGGARDTQYFGPGTRLTVL.

The rearrangement uses TRBV7-2 and TRBJ1-1; D is uncertain. This CDR3 is 14 amino acids long. Germline CDR1 reads SGHTA; CDR2 reads FQGNSA. Trimming cost V 2 bases and J 6 bases, with 13 bases left between them. The CDR3 here is CASSLKSIRAEAFF. The DNA of the CDR3 is TGTGCCAGCAGCTTAAAATCGATCCGGGCTGAAGCTTTCTTT. The entire variable domain, with the rest obtained from reference TRBV7-2 and TRBJ1-1, is as follows: GAGVSQSPSNKVTEKGKDVELRCDPISGHTALYWYRQSLGQGLEFLIYFQGNSAPDKSGLPSDRFSAERTGGSVSTLTIQRTQQEDSAVYLCASSLKSIRAEAFFGQGTRLTVV.